This T cell receptor (beta chain) was retrieved from a study of cytomegalovirus exposure and HLA in healthy donors. Regarding the study as a whole: Researchers counted around 160 TCR beta chains as cytomegalovirus-associated. The authors reported that TCR beta sequences could predict HLA-A and HLA-B alleles. These predictions were accurate for most subjects in the first cohort.

PCR was performed using 60 Vbeta and 13 Jbeta primers. Produced via immunoSEQ multiplex PCR; TCRdb's table is partial and in-frame only. This sample has approximately 250,000 clones, with roughly 81% found just once. Trimming took off 7 bases at V and 3 bases at J, with 18 bases between the two ends. Germline CDR1 and CDR2: SQVTM and ANQGSEA. CDR3 length: 15 amino acids. Comment on this clone: The antigen remains unidentified.

The V call is TRBV29-1, the J call TRBJ1-4; tentatively, D is TRBD1 (6 bases). Sample: PBMCs. The clonotype was recovered from a girl aged 2-10 years in good health and CMV-seronegative. The CDR3 loop reads CSAARGSGANEKLFF. The CDR3 nucleotides read TGCAGCGCCGCTAGGGGATCAGGGGCTAATGAAAAACTGTTTTTT.